The entry that follows covers one T cell receptor (beta chain) sequence. This sample was taken from a study of OX40 agonist ivuxolimab in advanced cancers. Looking at the study overall: Cancers in dose escalation were hepatocellular, melanoma, renal cell and head and neck.

Assay: immunoSEQ multiplex PCR; the TCRdb copy retains only in-frame clones and omits some. Of about 61,000 clones in the sample, more than 65% were seen once. V gave up 5 bases and J gave up 3 bases; unmatched junction bases: 10. Germline values: CDR1 SGHTA, CDR2 FQGNSA. The CDR3 has 16 residues. The TCR was taken from an adult with an advanced solid tumor such as melanoma, head and neck, liver or kidney cancer. V usage is TRBV7-2 and J usage is TRBJ1-1, with TRBD1 identical over 9 bases. Sequencing used CD4+ or CD8+ T cells sorted from blood, obtained in a trial of the OX40 agonist ivuxolimab. CDR3 bases: TGTGCCAGCAGCGACCGGGACAGGGTAGGGGACACTGAAGCTTTCTTT. It codes for CASSDRDRVGDTEAFF.